This T cell receptor (beta chain) was sequenced in a study of T cells in Graves' hyperthyroidism and ophthalmopathy (dated by TCRdb to the late 2010s). In terms of the full investigation: Peripheral blood samples were taken at the time of initial diagnosis, prior to any treatment. After blood sampling, hyperthyroidism patients were treated with methimazole at a starting dose of 30 mg daily, and ophthalmopathy patients were treated with high-dose intravenous methylprednisolone. In about 6 Graves' hyperthyroidism patients, the study also compared T-cell repertoires from thyroid tissue with T-cell repertoires from blood. Prospective prediction of ophthalmopathy was tested in an independent validation cohort consisting of some 18 hyperthyroidism patients and 15 or so patients who later progressed to ophthalmopathy. To identify distinguishing TCR V-J signatures, a discovery cohort of about 100 patients was used, comprising 40 to 45 with Graves' ophthalmopathy and 57 with stable Graves' hyperthyroidism. TCR Vbeta CDR3 sequencing of fewer than 150 peripheral blood samples (under 45 ophthalmopathy, approximately 80 hyperthyroidism and approximately 17 progressor patients) is reported in the paper. The 100 or so discovery patients were divided at random into training and test sets in a 7:3 ratio.

The TCR beta CDR3 regions were amplified from the RNA transcripts. A first-round RT-PCR of the TCR CDR3 used the HTBI primer set with the Qiagen OneStep RT-PCR kit. Libraries were constructed in a second round of multiplex PCR, after which size selection and purification were performed. The libraries were sequenced on an Illumina HiSeq2000 using paired-end 100 bp reads. The original pipeline was this. SOAPnuke was used to process the raw data, removing reads that contained adapters or uncalled bases, had a mean Phred below 15, or lacked an exact match to the constant primer or identifier. High-quality paired reads were merged using COPE v1.2.5, and each unique nucleotide sequence was defined as a clonotype. MiTCR v1.1 was used to align the clonotypes against IMGT TRBV, TRBD and TRBJ reference segments. The analysis was restricted to V-J combinations with a frequency above 0.0001, which together covered 98% to 99.2% of the repertoires. The TCS score was defined as the ratio of F50 (clonal expansion) to E x V (chaos), calculated using BLOSUM62-based TCRdist between CDR3 peptides within each V-J. Welch's t-statistics and random forest reduced several hundred V-J features to 13, which were used in a naive Bayes classifier (R e1071). Through fastp at Q25 and MiXCR, TCRdb rebuilt clones from the public reads, retaining in-frame beta chains. Rows matching on CDR3 protein sequence are summarized as one entry with the most common DNA and genes. The V and J calls and clone size are TCRdb's, not the authors'. The table for this sample lists under 500,000 distinct CDR3 sequences; around 15% of them were counted only once. The ten largest clonotypes hold over 25% of the sample.

Broad study findings and their caveats: During validation, the model predicted progression to ophthalmopathy a median of roughly six months ahead of onset, with almost 71% sensitivity and 72.22% specificity. No statistical method was used to fix the sample size in advance, and group allocation was not hidden from the investigators. Most expanded thyroid clonotypes (frequency above 0.001) were also found in blood, which suggests that blood repertoires may mirror thyroid immune responses. A 13 V-J signature model separated ophthalmopathy from stable hyperthyroidism, with nearly 90% sensitivity and 81.08% specificity in cross-validation and 80%/75% in testing.

A note on this clonotype: The clone's antigen remains unknown. No base qualities exist here, and no much larger clone lies one base off it.

Ophthalmopathy patients had moderately to severely active disease, Clinical Activity Score of at least 3, NOSPECS grade of at least 4, and duration under 3 months. Patients with uncontrolled infections, other autoimmune diseases, pregnancy or lactation were excluded. Clinical symptoms, serum thyroxine and TRAb, thyroid ultrasound, and orbital computed tomography formed the basis for the diagnoses. Ficoll-Paque density gradient centrifugation was used to isolate PBMCs from around 10 ml of fresh peripheral blood. Trizol reagent was used to extract total RNA, and RNA quality was then checked on an Agilent 2100 Bioanalyzer. Source material: blood. This sequence was found in a man aged 45-60 years with Graves' ophthalmopathy.

At the DNA level, the sequence is TGTGCCACGGGGGGGGGAGTGGGCACCGGGGAGCTGTTTTTT. Its product reads: CATGGGVGTGELFF. The chain uses TRBV6-2 or TRBV6-3 and TRBJ2-2; TRBD2 fits 8 bases in the junction. Per the germline V gene, MNHEY is the CDR1 and SVGEGT is the CDR2. V trim: 10 bases; J trim: 4 bases; unmatched bases: 8. The CDR3 sequence holds 14 residues, the cysteine and phenylalanine included. Only the CDR3 portion is preserved as DNA: 42 bases, with reading frame beginning at the first base.